This TCR beta chain appears in the sequencing data of a study of Ad26.COV2.S vaccination and SARS-CoV-2 variants. Study overall: Enrolled in COV1001, the donor was in the Ad26.COV2.S trial arm, which received the vaccine.

The CDR3 is made up of 12 amino acids. The germline V gene encodes CDR1 MDHEN and CDR2 SYDVKM. Trimming cost V 4 bases and J 10 bases; bases outside gene matches: 5. Described treatment: 15 to 20 received Ad26.COV2.S at low or high dose, single or two shots; five or six received placebo; per-sample allocation not given. Material that was analyzed had been drawn on day 63 after the first vaccine or placebo injection. Repertoires were generated with immunoSEQ multiplex PCR, while TCRdb's copy carries only in-frame clones and drops some. Of some 390,000 clones detected, over 75% appear once; the ten largest clones hold 1.5% to 2%.

The clonotype originates from a person aged 18-65 years who received the Ad26.COV2.S COVID-19 vaccine or a placebo. This chain uses TRBV28 with TRBJ1-1; 8 positions agree with TRBD1. The starting material was peripheral blood, obtained in a trial of Ad26.COV2.S vaccine versus placebo. CDR3 protein: CASSSIDRGAFF. The CDR3 DNA sequence: TGTGCCAGCAGTTCGATAGACAGGGGAGCTTTCTTT.